These T cell receptor beta chains were read from a single sample in a study of naive and memory T cell subsets. TCRdb reprocessed the UMI-ligation and nested PCR reads via MiXCR and lists one record per CDR3 protein. The repertoire consists of approximately 17,000 distinct CDR3 sequences, with approximately 8.6% occurring once and the leading ten covering roughly 23%. The sequenced sample was central memory CD8+ T cells from blood. Receptor source: a human donor in good health. Both conserved end residues are part of each CDR3. The D gene is left open where the match is weak. Size values are once, few and many counts, or a class for expanded clones, and some rows have none.

D | size | J | V | DNA | CDR3
TRBD2 | few | TRBJ2-3 | TRBV4-3 | TGCGCCAGCAGCCAAGCAACCCAGACTAGCGGGGGTGCAGATACGCAGTATTTT | CASSQATQTSGGADTQYF
TRBD1 | many | TRBJ2-5 | TRBV20-1 | TGCAGTGCTAGGGCGAGGACAGGAGAAGAGACCCAGTACTTC | CSARARTGEETQYF
TRBD2 | many | TRBJ2-4 | TRBV6-1 | TGTGCCAGCAGTGAAAATAGAGGGGCGCTGGCACTAGCGATTCTAATAGCCAAAAACATTCAGTACTTC | CASSENRGALALAILIAKNIQYF
TRBD2 | NA | TRBJ2-2 | TRBV19 | TGTGCCAGTAGTACCGGCGGACTAGCAGCCGGGGAGCTGTTTTTT | CASSTGGLAAGELFF
NA | few | TRBJ2-1 | TRBV9 | TGTGCCAGCAGCGTAACGGCCCGAACAGGGTACAATGAGCAGTTCTTC | CASSVTARTGYNEQFF
NA | few | TRBJ2-6 | TRBV6-2/TRBV6-3 | TGTGCCAGCTGTACTGAGGAGGCCGGGGCCAACGTCCTGACTTTC | CASCTEEAGANVLTF
TRBD2 | NA | TRBJ2-7 | TRBV4-3 | TGCGCCAGCAGCCAAGAATGGACTAGCGGGGGCCCCTCCTACGAGCAGTACTTC | CASSQEWTSGGPSYEQYF
NA | few | TRBJ2-7 | TRBV12-3/TRBV12-4 | TGTGCCAGCAGTTTCTTGGTTAACGAGCAGTACTTC | CASSFLVNEQYF
NA | medium-sized | TRBJ2-3 | TRBV4-3 | TGCGCCAGCAGCCAAGAGGGTGCCCATACCCCAACAGATACGCAGTATTTT | CASSQEGAHTPTDTQYF
NA | NA | TRBJ1-3 | TRBV20-1 | TGCAGTGCTAGTCACGTCCCCGACTCTGGAAACACCATATATTTT | CSASHVPDSGNTIYF
NA | many | TRBJ2-6 | TRBV21-1 | TGTGCCAGCTGGGGTAAGGACAGGGGCCTGACTGGGGCCAACGTCCTGACTTTC | CASWGKDRGLTGANVLTF
TRBD2 | many | TRBJ2-3 | TRBV12-3/TRBV12-4 | TGTGCCAGCAGATACCCCGGGGGGTCAGATACGCAGTATTTT | CASRYPGGSDTQYF
NA | NA | TRBJ2-1 | TRBV6-2/TRBV6-3 | TGTGCCAGCAGTTTCGGGGGCTCCTACAATGAGCAGTTCTTC | CASSFGGSYNEQFF
NA | few | TRBJ2-7 | TRBV20-1 | TGCAGTGCTACCTGGCGCAACGAGCAGTACTTC | CSATWRNEQYF
NA | many | TRBJ2-5 | TRBV20-1 | TGCAGTGCTAGGGGGGGCGGGGGAGAAGAGACCCAGTACTTC | CSARGGGGEETQYF
NA | many | TRBJ2-1 | TRBV6-4 | TGTGCCAGCAGCTCGGCAGCGGAAAGCTCCTACAATGAGCAGTTCTTC | CASSSAAESSYNEQFF
TRBD2 | many | TRBJ2-1 | TRBV9 | TGTGCCAGCACTGCGGGGCTAGCGGATAATGAGCAGTTCTTC | CASTAGLADNEQFF
TRBD2 | many | TRBJ2-3 | TRBV4-1 | TGCGCCAGCAGCCAAGATCGGGCTAGCGGGAGGGCCTGGCGCGCAGATACGCAGTATTTT | CASSQDRASGRAWRADTQYF
NA | NA | TRBJ1-6 | TRBV15 | TGTGCCACCAGCAGAGATAGGGAAGGAAATTCACCCCTCCACTTT | CATSRDREGNSPLHF
NA | many | TRBJ2-1 | TRBV20-1 | TGCAGTGCTAGAGATCTTGGGTCCTCCTACAATGAGCAGTTCTTC | CSARDLGSSYNEQFF
TRBD2 | NA | TRBJ2-7 | TRBV12-3/TRBV12-4 | TGTGCCAGCAGTTTAACACTAGCGGGAGTCTACGAGCAGTACTTC | CASSLTLAGVYEQYF
NA | medium-sized | TRBJ1-2 | TRBV20-1 | TGCAGTGCCCTAGCCTTGGACGGCTATGGCTACACCTTC | CSALALDGYGYTF